This T cell receptor (beta chain) was documented in a study of blood T cell repertoires in COVID-19 (dated by TCRdb to the early 2020s). Broadly, across the study: Samples covering the acute and convalescent phases of COVID-19 were provided by collaborators in the United States, Italy and Spain. The repertoires were released in a freely available public database intended as a resource for research on the immune response to SARS-CoV-2. A de-identified subject ID, COVID-19 status, age in years and sex were almost always included in the sample metadata. HLA class I and class II types, where available, came from metadata supplied by the sample provider rather than from assay-based typing. The dataset comprised deeply sampled blood TCRbeta repertoires from subjects exposed to, actively infected with, or recovered from COVID-19. Samples came from the ongoing ImmuneRACE study (first 160 participants) plus 1,254 subjects from 6 global collaborators. The material from the prospective study consisted of cDNA or gDNA derived from T cells, B-cell-depleted T cells, or PBMCs.

TCRbeta CDR3 regions were amplified from genomic DNA using the immunoSEQ Assay, a bias-controlled multiplex PCR. For the original study's pipeline: Nucleated cell counts per sample were estimated from amplification of reference gene primers within the assay. To quantify the absolute abundance of each unique TCRbeta CDR3 rearrangement, sequence reads were collapsed and filtered. For each sample, productive Simpson clonality was calculated by taking the square root of Simpson's diversity index across productive rearrangements. TCRdb took this table from immuneACCESS and kept in-frame rearrangements with V and J called. Such tables lack part of the clones; where checked against another copy, unresolved V genes explain under half of the gap, and the rest is unexplained. V and J calls plus clone size are reproduced from that table; the DNA served to infer D and trimming. In all, the sample holds 150,000 to 200,000 clones, and roughly 82% of those were seen once. The ten largest clones capture around 8% of the sample.

Including cysteine and phenylalanine, the CDR3 has 13 amino acids. The only DNA kept is the CDR3, 39 bases in frame from the first base. The junction shows trimming of 6 bases on V and 9 bases on J, plus 13 bases between the germline ends. CDR1 SGHRS and CDR2 YFSETQ were looked up in the germline V gene. One collaborating source in Seattle enrolled patients during active infection and followed them longitudinally through the course of disease. Whole blood was collected in K2EDTA tubes by collaborating institutions according to the institutions' own protocols. Collaborator samples were shipped for TCRbeta analysis as frozen whole blood, isolated PBMCs, or DNA extracted from either sample type. Study-level results and caveats: Clinical and demographic metadata were provided uncurated, with the amount varying by source and participant.

Comment on this clone: What antigen it recognizes has not been identified. Per-base quality was not reported, and no clone a single base away is much larger than it.

Material for sequencing was peripheral blood. The receptor's source is a woman aged 55-70 years with COVID-19, enrolled during active disease. The rearrangement combines TRBV5-1 with TRBJ1-6, with the D gene call left open. At the DNA level, the sequence is TGCGCCAGCAAGGAGGATTTTATTTCACCCCTCCACTTT. This translates into CASKEDFISPLHF.